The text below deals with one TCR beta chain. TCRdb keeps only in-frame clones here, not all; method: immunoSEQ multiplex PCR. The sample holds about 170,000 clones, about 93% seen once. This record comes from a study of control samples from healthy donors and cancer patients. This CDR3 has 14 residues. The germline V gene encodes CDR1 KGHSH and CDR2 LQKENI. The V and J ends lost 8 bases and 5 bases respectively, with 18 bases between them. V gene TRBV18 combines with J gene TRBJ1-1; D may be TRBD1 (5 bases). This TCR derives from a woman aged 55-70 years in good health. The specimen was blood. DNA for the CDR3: TGTGCCAGCCTTGAGAGGGGAACGGGGACTGAAGCTTTCTTT. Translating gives CASLERGTGTEAFF.